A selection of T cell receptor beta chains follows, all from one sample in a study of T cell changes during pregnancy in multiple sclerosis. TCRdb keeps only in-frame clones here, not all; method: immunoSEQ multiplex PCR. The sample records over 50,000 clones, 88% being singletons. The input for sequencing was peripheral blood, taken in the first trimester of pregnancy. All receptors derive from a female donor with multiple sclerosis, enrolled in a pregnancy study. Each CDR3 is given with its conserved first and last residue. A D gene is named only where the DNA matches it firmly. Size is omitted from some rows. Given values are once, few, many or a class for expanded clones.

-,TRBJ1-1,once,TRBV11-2,CASSLDVGGHTEAFF,TGTGCCAGCAGCTTAGATGTGGGGGGGCACACTGAAGCTTTCTTT
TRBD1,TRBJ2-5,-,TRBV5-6,CASSSGTGRGETQYF,TGTGCCAGCAGTTCCGGGACAGGGCGCGGGGAGACCCAGTACTTC
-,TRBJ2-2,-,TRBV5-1,CASRLYLGELFF,TGCGCCAGCAGGTTGTATCTCGGGGAGCTGTTTTTT
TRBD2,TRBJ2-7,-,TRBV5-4,CASSFAGGKGEQYF,TGTGCCAGCAGCTTCGCGGGAGGCAAGGGGGAGCAGTACTTC
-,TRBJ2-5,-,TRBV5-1,CASSGGTDRGETQYF,TGCGCCAGCAGCGGAGGGACAGACCGTGGGGAGACCCAGTACTTC
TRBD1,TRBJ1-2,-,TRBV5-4,CASRSTGVDYGYTF,TGTGCCAGCAGATCTACAGGGGTGGACTATGGCTACACCTTC
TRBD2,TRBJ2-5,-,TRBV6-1,CASSGVEREGKETQYF,TGTGCCAGCAGTGGTGTTGAGCGGGAGGGCAAAGAGACCCAGTACTTC
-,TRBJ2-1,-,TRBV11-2,CASSLGELEQFF,TGTGCCAGCAGCTTAGGCGAGCTAGAGCAGTTCTTC
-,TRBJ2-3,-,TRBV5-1,CASSLATGSSTDTQYF,TGCGCCAGCAGCTTGGCCACCGGGTCTAGCACAGATACGCAGTATTTT
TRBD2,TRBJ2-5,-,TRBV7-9,CASSLGTSGRAVETQYF,TGTGCCAGCAGTCTCGGGACTAGCGGGAGGGCCGTAGAGACCCAGTACTTC
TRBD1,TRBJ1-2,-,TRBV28,CASLQGGGYTF,TGTGCCAGCTTACAGGGGGGTGGCTACACCTTC
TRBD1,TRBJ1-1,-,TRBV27,CASSLWAGGVLNTEAFF,TGTGCCAGCAGTCTTTGGGCAGGGGGCGTGTTGAACACTGAAGCTTTCTTT
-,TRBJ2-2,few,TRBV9,CASSARNTGELFF,TGTGCCAGCAGCGCTCGGAACACCGGGGAGCTGTTTTTT
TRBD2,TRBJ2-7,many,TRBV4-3,CASSQDTSGKDEQYF,TGCGCCAGCAGCCAAGATACTAGCGGGAAAGACGAGCAGTACTTC
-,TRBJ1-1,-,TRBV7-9,CASRLGQTNTEAFF,TGTGCCAGCAGACTAGGACAGACGAACACTGAAGCTTTCTTT
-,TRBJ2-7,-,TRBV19,CASSVQVNSYEQYF,TGTGCCAGTAGTGTTCAGGTTAACTCCTACGAGCAGTACTTC
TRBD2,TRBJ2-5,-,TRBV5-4,CASSYAISGGKETQYF,TGTGCCAGCAGCTACGCCATTAGCGGGGGCAAAGAGACCCAGTACTTC
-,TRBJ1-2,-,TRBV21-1,CASSKGGEGGYTF,TGTGCCAGCAGTAAAGGGGGGGAGGGTGGCTACACCTTC